This T cell receptor beta chain was obtained from a study of response to subunit inactivated influenza vaccine. TCRdb processed the RT-PCR reads anew with MiXCR; each CDR3 protein has one entry. The sample lists around 530,000 distinct CDR3 sequences, 12% occurring once. V was cut by 1 base and J by 4 bases, with 17 bases left in between. The germline gives CDR1 SGHRS, CDR2 YFSETQ. CDR3 length: 16 amino acids. The input for sequencing was PBMCs from blood, taken on the day of vaccination. The source of this sequence is a middle-aged man who received an inactivated influenza vaccine. The chain joins TRBV5-1 to TRBJ1-2, with D possibly TRBD1 on 5 matching bases. The DNA of the CDR3 is TGCGCCAGCAGCTTGCAGACAGACTCAACCTCCTATGGCTACACCTTC. Encoded protein: CASSLQTDSTSYGYTF.